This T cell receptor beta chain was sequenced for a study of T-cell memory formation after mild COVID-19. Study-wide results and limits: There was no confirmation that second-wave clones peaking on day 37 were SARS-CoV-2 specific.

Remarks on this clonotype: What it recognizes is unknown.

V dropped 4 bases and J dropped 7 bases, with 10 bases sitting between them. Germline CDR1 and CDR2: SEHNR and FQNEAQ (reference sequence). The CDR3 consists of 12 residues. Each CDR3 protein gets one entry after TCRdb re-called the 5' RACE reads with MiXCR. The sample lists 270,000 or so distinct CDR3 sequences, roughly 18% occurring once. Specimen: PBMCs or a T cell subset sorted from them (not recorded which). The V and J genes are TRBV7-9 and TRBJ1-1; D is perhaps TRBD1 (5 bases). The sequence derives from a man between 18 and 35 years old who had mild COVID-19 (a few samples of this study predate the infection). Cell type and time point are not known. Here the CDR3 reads CASSWPGDEAFF. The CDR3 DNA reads TGTGCCAGCAGCTGGCCGGGGGATGAAGCTTTCTTT.